A selection of T cell receptor beta chains follows, all from one sample in a study of T cells in Graves' hyperthyroidism and ophthalmopathy. TCRdb processed the multiplex PCR reads anew with MiXCR; each CDR3 protein has one entry. The sample holds 220,000 or so distinct CDR3 sequences, over 15% seen once. Sequenced input: blood. Every receptor here comes from a woman aged 18-29 years with Graves' ophthalmopathy. Both conserved end residues are part of each CDR3. A D gene is named only where the DNA matches it firmly. A row's size may be missing; if present it is once, few, many or a size class.

many | TRBJ2-2 | TRBV10-3 | NA | TGTGCCATCAGTGCACTAGTAAACACCGGGGAGCTGTTTTTT | CAISALVNTGELFF
NA | TRBJ1-4 | TRBV7-2 | TRBD1 | TGTGCCAGCAGCTTAGCGACAGGGGGCGGTGAAAAACTGTTTTTT | CASSLATGGGEKLFF
NA | TRBJ2-6 | TRBV20-1 | TRBD2 | TGCAGTGCTCCCCCGGGACTAGGAGGCGCTGGGGCCAACGTCCTGACTTTC | CSAPPGLGGAGANVLTF
many | TRBJ2-5 | TRBV2 | NA | TGTGCCAGCAGACCCTGGGACCAAGGGACCCAGTACTTC | CASRPWDQGTQYF
many | TRBJ2-1 | TRBV28 | NA | TGTGCCAGCAGCTCCCTCCGTATAGGGACGTCCTACAATGAGCAGTTCTTC | CASSSLRIGTSYNEQFF
NA | TRBJ2-3 | TRBV9 | TRBD2 | TGTGCCAGCAGCGAGGGTCTAGCGGGTATCACAGATACGCAGTATTTT | CASSEGLAGITDTQYF
many | TRBJ2-5 | TRBV20-1 | NA | TGCAGTGCTAAAAGGCCTCCAGAGACCCAGTACTTC | CSAKRPPETQYF
NA | TRBJ1-2 | TRBV20-1 | NA | TGCAGTGCTAGTGCGACCGGTCAGGGTGGCTACACCTTC | CSASATGQGGYTF
few | TRBJ2-6 | TRBV25-1 | NA | TGTGCCAGTGCTACCTCTGGGGCCAACGTCCTGACTTTC | CASATSGANVLTF
many | TRBJ1-1 | TRBV19 | NA | TGTGCCAGTAGTATACAAGGGGGACACACTGAAGCTTTCTTT | CASSIQGGHTEAFF
many | TRBJ1-2 | TRBV7-9 | TRBD1 | TGTGCCAGCAGCCGAGACAGGGCAGGGGGCTACACCTTC | CASSRDRAGGYTF
NA | TRBJ2-7 | TRBV6-5 | NA | TGTGCCAGCAGTTGCCAACGGAGCCCCAACGAGCAGTACTTC | CASSCQRSPNEQYF
once | TRBJ2-3 | TRBV3-1 | TRBD2 | TGTGCCAGCAGCCAAAGGGGGGGGACTAGCGGGAACACAGATACGCAGTATTTT | CASSQRGGTSGNTDTQYF
NA | TRBJ2-2 | TRBV11-2 | TRBD2 | TGTGCCAGCAGCTTGCCTAGCGGGATCAGCGGGGAGCTGTTTTTT | CASSLPSGISGELFF
many | TRBJ1-1 | TRBV28 | NA | TGTGCCAGCACCCTAGGGCAGGCCTCCTTCTTT | CASTLGQASFF
many | TRBJ2-7 | TRBV27 | NA | TGTGCCAGCAGTAGCGGGACAGGTCTCTCCTACGGGCAGTACTTC | CASSSGTGLSYGQYF
NA | TRBJ2-1 | TRBV20-1 | TRBD2 | TGCAGTGCTAGACAACCAGCGGGAGGATCGAGCTCCTACAATGAGCAGTTCTTC | CSARQPAGGSSSYNEQFF